The 9 T cell receptor beta chains below were found in one sample sequenced in a study of T-cell memory formation after mild COVID-19. MiXCR, run by TCRdb on the 5' RACE reads, gives a single entry per CDR3 protein. The sample records approximately 290,000 distinct CDR3 sequences, roughly 8% being singletons. The sample taken for sequencing was PBMCs or a T cell subset sorted from them (not recorded which). The origin of the receptors is a man in his late teens or twenties who had mild COVID-19 (a few samples of this study predate the infection). Cell type and time point are not known.

This clonotype showed up many times. The chain is built from TRBV5-1 and TRBJ1-1; possible D gene TRBD1, 6 bases. The germline V gene encodes CDR1 SGHRS and CDR2 YFSETQ. This CDR3 contains 14 residues. V was cut by 2 bases and J by 4 bases, with 12 bases left in between. CDR3 sequence: CASSFGGDGTEAFF. In nucleotides, the CDR3 is TGCGCCAGCAGCTTCGGGGGCGATGGCACTGAAGCTTTCTTT.

This clonotype was recorded at least ten times. The rearrangement links TRBV6-1 to TRBJ2-4; 15 bases fit TRBD2. The CDR3 has 17 residues. V shed 0 bases, J shed 9 bases, and the junction held 6 bases outside the gene matches. Germline-derived CDR1 and CDR2 are MNHNS and SASEGT. The CDR3 bases are TGTGCCAGCAGTGAAGCTTGGACTAGCGGGGGGGCGTGCATTCAGTACTTC. Amino acid sequence: CASSEAWTSGGACIQYF.

This clonotype was seen more than once but under ten times. Here the CDR3 reads CASSLRSYNEQFF. CDR3 DNA: TGTGCCAGCAGCTTAAGGAGCTACAATGAGCAGTTCTTC. The chain is built from TRBV6-2 or TRBV6-3 and TRBJ2-1; D is ambiguous. V was pared by 6 bases and J by 3 bases, with 9 bases between. The CDR3 is made up of 13 amino acids. Germline V gene data show CDR1 as MNHEY and CDR2 as SVGEGT.

The table lists this clonotype with a few counts. This chain uses TRBV5-1 with TRBJ2-3; TRBD2 agrees at 9 bases. The CDR3 extends over 16 amino acids. V gave up 0 bases and J gave up 2 bases; unmatched junction bases: 4. CDR1 SGHRS and CDR2 YFSETQ come from the germline V gene. The CDR3 DNA is TGCGCCAGCAGCTTGGACCCTAGCGGGAACACAGATACGCAGTATTTT. This translates into CASSLDPSGNTDTQYF. Full variable domain (remainder filled in from reference TRBV5-1 and TRBJ2-3): KAGVTQTPRYLIKTRGQQVTLSCSPISGHRSVSWYQQTPGQGLQFLFEYFSETQRNKGNFPGRFSGRQFSNSRSEMNVSTLELGDSALYLCASSLDPSGNTDTQYFGPGTRLTVL.

This clonotype was found many times. This chain uses TRBV7-9 with TRBJ2-3; D unresolved. V was pared by 1 base and J by 13 bases, with 12 bases between. Per the germline V gene, CDR1 is SEHNR and CDR2 is FQNEAQ (reference sequence). The CDR3 contains 12 residues. The CDR3, as DNA: TGTGCCAGCAGCTTAGATTGGCGCCTGAAGTATTTT. This gives the protein CASSLDWRLKYF.

This clonotype was counted between two and nine times. This rearrangement joins TRBV12-3 or TRBV12-4 to TRBJ2-2; D might be TRBD1 (6 bases). CDR3 length equals 16 residues. Trimming removed 6 bases from V and 4 bases from J, with 18 bases in between. The CDR3 coding sequence is TGTGCCAGCAGCGGTATCCAGGGGTATGGCACCGGGGAGCTGTTTTTT. This sequence encodes CASSGIQGYGTGELFF.

The V gene is TRBV6-2 or TRBV6-3, the J gene TRBJ2-5; no clear D gene. This CDR3 has 15 residues. Germline lookup yields CDR1 MNHEY and CDR2 SVGEGT. V lost 7 bases and J 2 bases, leaving 17 bases between the germline ends. Here the CDR3 DNA reads TGTGCCAGCACCCCCCTCCTAGGATATCAAGAGACCCAGTACTTC. It is translated as CASTPLLGYQETQYF.

This clonotype came up a few times. The chain has TRBV7-7 and TRBJ2-5; 7 bases are shared with TRBD1. This CDR3 has 15 residues. The ends lost 5 bases at V and 10 bases at J; junction bases unmatched: 16. The germline gives CDR1 SSHAT, CDR2 FNYEAQ (reference sequence). This CDR3 is CASSRDRAPQSGQYF. The CDR3 DNA sequence: TGTGCCAGCAGCCGAGACAGGGCCCCTCAAAGCGGCCAGTACTTC.

V and J are TRBV5-1 and TRBJ2-7; D uncertain. The CDR3 loop spans 14 amino acids. The germline CDR1 and CDR2 sequences are SGHRS and YFSETQ. V lost 4 bases and J 4 bases, leaving 15 bases between the germline ends. The CDR3 spells CASSPRPGQYEQYF. CDR3 sequence (DNA): TGCGCCAGCAGCCCGCGTCCCGGGCAATACGAGCAGTACTTC.